This T cell receptor (beta chain) is drawn from a study of blood T cell repertoires in COVID-19. Only in-frame clones appear in the TCRdb table, and some are missing; sequencing was by immunoSEQ multiplex PCR. The sample includes tens of thousands of clones, 78% of them seen just once. This CDR3 has 15 amino acids. The ends were cut back, 6 bases at V and 6 bases at J, with 21 bases in the middle. Germline V gene lookup returns CDR1 SGDLS and CDR2 YYNGEE. This TCR derives from a human donor in a cohort sampled during active COVID-19. Sequences were obtained from peripheral blood. The V call is TRBV9, the J call TRBJ1-1; D perhaps matches TRBD1 (5 bases). CDR3 nucleotides: TGTGCCAGCACTCCTACAGGTGGTAAACACGCTGAAGCTTTCTTT. This encodes CASTPTGGKHAEAFF.